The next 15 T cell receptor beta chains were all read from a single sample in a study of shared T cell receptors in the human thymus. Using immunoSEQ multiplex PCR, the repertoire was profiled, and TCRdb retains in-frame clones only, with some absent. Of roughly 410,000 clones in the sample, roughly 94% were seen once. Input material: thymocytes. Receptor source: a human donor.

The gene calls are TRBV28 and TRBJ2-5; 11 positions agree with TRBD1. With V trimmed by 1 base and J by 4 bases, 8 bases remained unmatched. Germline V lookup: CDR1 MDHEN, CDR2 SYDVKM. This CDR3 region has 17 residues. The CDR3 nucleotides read TGTGCCAGCAGTTTATTCCCTGGACAGGGGGCAGGAGAGACCCAGTACTTC. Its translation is CASSLFPGQGAGETQYF. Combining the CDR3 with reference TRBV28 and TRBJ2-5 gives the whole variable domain DVKVTQSSRYLVKRTGEKVFLECVQDMDHENMFWYRQDPGLGLRLIYFSYDVKMKEKGDIPEGYSVSREKKERFSLILESASTNQTSMYLCASSLFPGQGAGETQYFGPGTRLLVL.

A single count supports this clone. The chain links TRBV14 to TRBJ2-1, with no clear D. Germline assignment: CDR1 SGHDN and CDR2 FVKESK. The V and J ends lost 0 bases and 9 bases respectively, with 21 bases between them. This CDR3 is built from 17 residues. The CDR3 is CASSQDVGRVYPGEQFF. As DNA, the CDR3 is TGTGCCAGCAGCCAAGATGTAGGTCGGGTTTACCCGGGTGAGCAGTTCTTC.

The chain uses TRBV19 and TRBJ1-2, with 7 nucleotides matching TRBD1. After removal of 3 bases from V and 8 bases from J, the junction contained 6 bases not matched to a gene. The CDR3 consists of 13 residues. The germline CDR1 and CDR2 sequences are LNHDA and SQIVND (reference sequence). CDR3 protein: CASSIAPGGGYTF. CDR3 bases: TGTGCCAGTAGTATTGCCCCAGGGGGAGGCTACACCTTC.

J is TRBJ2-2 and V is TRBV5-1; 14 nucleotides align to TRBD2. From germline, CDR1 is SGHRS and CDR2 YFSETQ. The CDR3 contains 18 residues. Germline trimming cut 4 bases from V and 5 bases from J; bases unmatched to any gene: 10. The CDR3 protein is CASSTPGLAGVYTGELFF. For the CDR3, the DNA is TGCGCCAGCAGCACCCCGGGACTAGCGGGAGTTTATACCGGGGAGCTGTTTTTT.

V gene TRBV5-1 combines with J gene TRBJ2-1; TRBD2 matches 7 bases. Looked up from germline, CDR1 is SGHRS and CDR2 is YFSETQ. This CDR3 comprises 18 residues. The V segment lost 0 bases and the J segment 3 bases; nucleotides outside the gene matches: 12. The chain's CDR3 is CASSLVSVLSGNYNEQFF. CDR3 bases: TGCGCCAGCAGCTTGGTTTCGGTTTTAAGCGGGAACTACAATGAGCAGTTCTTC.

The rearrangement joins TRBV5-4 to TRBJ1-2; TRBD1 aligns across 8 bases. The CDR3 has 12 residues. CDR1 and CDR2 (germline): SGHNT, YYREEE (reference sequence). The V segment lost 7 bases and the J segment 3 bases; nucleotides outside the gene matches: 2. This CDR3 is CASAGGHYGYTF. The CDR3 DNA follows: TGTGCCAGCGCAGGGGGCCACTATGGCTACACCTTC.

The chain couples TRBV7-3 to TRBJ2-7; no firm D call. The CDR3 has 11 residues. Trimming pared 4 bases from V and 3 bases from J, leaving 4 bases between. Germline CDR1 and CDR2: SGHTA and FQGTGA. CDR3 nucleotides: TGTGCCAGCAGCTCGCACTACGAGCAGTACTTC. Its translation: CASSSHYEQYF.

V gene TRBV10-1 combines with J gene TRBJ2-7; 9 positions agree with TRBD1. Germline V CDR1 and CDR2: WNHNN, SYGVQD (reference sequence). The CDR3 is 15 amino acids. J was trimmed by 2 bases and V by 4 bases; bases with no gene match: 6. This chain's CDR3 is CASSAGQGVTYEQYF. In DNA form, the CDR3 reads TGCGCCAGCAGTGCGGGACAGGGCGTCACCTACGAGCAGTACTTC.

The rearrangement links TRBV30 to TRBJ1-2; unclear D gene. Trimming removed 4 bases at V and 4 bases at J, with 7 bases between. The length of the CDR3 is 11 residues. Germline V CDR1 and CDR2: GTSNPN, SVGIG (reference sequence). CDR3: CAWTSIYGYTF. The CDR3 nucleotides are TGTGCCTGGACCTCAATCTATGGCTACACCTTC.

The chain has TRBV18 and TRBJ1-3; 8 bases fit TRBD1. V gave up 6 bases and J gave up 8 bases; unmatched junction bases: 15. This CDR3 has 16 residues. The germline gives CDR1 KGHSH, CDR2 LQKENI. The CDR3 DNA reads TGTGCCAGCTCGCCCCGACGAGGTGACAGGGGCGACACCATATATTTT. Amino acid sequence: CASSPRRGDRGDTIYF.

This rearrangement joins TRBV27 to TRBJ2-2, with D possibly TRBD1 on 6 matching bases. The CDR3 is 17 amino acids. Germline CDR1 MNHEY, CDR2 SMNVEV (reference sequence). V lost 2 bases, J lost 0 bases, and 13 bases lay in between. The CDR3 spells CASSLPPDSANTGELFF. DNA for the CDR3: TGTGCCAGCAGTTTACCCCCGGACAGCGCGAACACCGGGGAGCTGTTTTTT.

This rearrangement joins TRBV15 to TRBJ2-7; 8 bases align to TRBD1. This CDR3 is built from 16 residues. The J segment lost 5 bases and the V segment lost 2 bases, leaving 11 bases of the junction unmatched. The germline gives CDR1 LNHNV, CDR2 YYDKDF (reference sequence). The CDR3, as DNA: TGTGCCACCAGCAGACGGTGGACAGGGAACTACGACGAGCAGTACTTC. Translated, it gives CATSRRWTGNYDEQYF.

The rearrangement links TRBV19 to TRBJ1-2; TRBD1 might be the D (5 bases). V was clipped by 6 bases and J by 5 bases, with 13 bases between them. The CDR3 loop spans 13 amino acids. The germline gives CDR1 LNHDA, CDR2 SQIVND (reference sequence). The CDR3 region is CASRSRAGYGYTF. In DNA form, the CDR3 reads TGTGCCAGTAGGAGCAGGGCGGGGTATGGCTACACCTTC.

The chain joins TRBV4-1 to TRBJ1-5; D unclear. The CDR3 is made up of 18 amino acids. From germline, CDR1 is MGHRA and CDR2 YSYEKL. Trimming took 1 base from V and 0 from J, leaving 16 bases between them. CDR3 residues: CASSQVGILTYSNQPQHF. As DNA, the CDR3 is TGCGCCAGCAGCCAAGTTGGCATTTTAACCTATAGCAATCAGCCCCAGCATTTT.

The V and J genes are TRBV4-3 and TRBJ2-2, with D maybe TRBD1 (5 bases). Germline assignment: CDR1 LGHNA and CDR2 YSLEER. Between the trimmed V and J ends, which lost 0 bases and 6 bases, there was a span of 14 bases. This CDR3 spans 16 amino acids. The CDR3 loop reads CASSQETDSEAGELFF. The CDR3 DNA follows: TGCGCCAGCAGCCAAGAGACAGACTCGGAAGCCGGGGAGCTGTTTTTT.